A selection of T cell receptor beta chains follows, all from one sample in a study of shared clonotypes between healthy human individuals. Sequencing used immunoSEQ multiplex PCR; TCRdb keeps in-frame clones, though not all of them. The table lists more than 400,000 clones, roughly 95% of them singletons. Sequenced sample: naive CD4+ T cells sorted from blood. The receptors come from a woman aged 25 to 39 in good health. CDR3s include the opening cysteine and the closing phenylalanine or tryptophan. D genes are given only for firm matches. Only some rows state a clone size, as once, few, many or a class for expanded clones.

NA,TRBJ1-5,few,TRBV19,TGTGCCAGTAGTATAGGTGGAGATAGCAATCAGCCCCAGCATTTT,CASSIGGDSNQPQHF
TRBD2,TRBJ2-1,NA,TRBV11-2,TGTGCCATCACTAGCGGGGCAACCAATGAGCAGTTCTTC,CAITSGATNEQFF
NA,TRBJ2-7,NA,TRBV9,TGTGCCAGCAGCGACCGGGCCTCCCCCTACGAGCAGTACTTC,CASSDRASPYEQYF
TRBD1,TRBJ1-2,few,TRBV7-9,TGTGCCAGCAGCTCACAGGGGGCTAACTATGGCTACACCTTC,CASSSQGANYGYTF
NA,TRBJ2-7,NA,TRBV28,TGTGCCAGCAGTTTACCCAGGGCAGAGGGCTTCCACGAGCAGTACTTC,CASSLPRAEGFHEQYF
NA,TRBJ2-2,NA,TRBV7-3,TGTGCCAGCAGCTTGACCTCCACCGGGGAGCTGTTTTTT,CASSLTSTGELFF
NA,TRBJ1-5,NA,TRBV10-2,TGCGCCAGCAGTGAGTCGGGCGGGAACCAGCCCCAGCATTTT,CASSESGGNQPQHF
TRBD2,TRBJ2-5,NA,TRBV11-2,TGTGCCAGCAGCCAGTCGACTAGCGGGGCGGAGACCCAGTACTTC,CASSQSTSGAETQYF
TRBD2,TRBJ2-1,NA,TRBV10-3,TGTGCCATCAGTGAGGGCGGGAGCTCCTACAATGAGCAGTTCTTC,CAISEGGSSYNEQFF
NA,TRBJ1-2,NA,TRBV7-9,TGTGCCAGCAGCTTAGGAGGGGATGAGAGCTATGGCTACACCTTC,CASSLGGDESYGYTF
NA,TRBJ2-7,NA,TRBV4-2,TGTGCCAGCAGCCAAGCCGGGACTGGCGATAACGAGCAGTACTTC,CASSQAGTGDNEQYF
TRBD1,TRBJ2-7,NA,TRBV5-5,TGTGCCAGCAGGCTGACAGGGGTAATTTCATCCTACGAGCAGTACTTC,CASRLTGVISSYEQYF
NA,TRBJ2-7,NA,TRBV28,TGTGCCAGCATTTCGGTTGGGGGAAGGTACGAGCAGTACTTC,CASISVGGRYEQYF
TRBD2,TRBJ2-7,NA,TRBV14,TGTGCCAGCAGTACTCCGGGACTACCATCGTACGAGCAGTACTTC,CASSTPGLPSYEQYF
NA,TRBJ2-5,NA,TRBV28,TGTGCCAGCAGTTTGCGAGAGACCCAGTACTTC,CASSLRETQYF
NA,TRBJ1-1,NA,TRBV20-1,TGCAGTGCAAGGAACACTGAAGCTTTCTTT,CSARNTEAFF
NA,TRBJ2-7,NA,TRBV7-6,TGTGCCAGCAGCTTAGAATCCGGACAGTCCTACGAGCAGTACTTC,CASSLESGQSYEQYF
NA,TRBJ1-6,NA,TRBV30,TGTGCCTGGAGTGTTATTGGAAATTCACCCCTCCACTTT,CAWSVIGNSPLHF
TRBD1,TRBJ2-6,NA,TRBV2,TGTGCCAGCACGGAGCGGACAGGACGCTCTGGGGCCAACGTCCTGACTTTC,CASTERTGRSGANVLTF
TRBD2,TRBJ2-7,NA,TRBV11-2,TGTGCCAGCAGCACCCAGCGGGAAACCTACGAGCAGTACTTC,CASSTQRETYEQYF
TRBD2,TRBJ2-1,NA,TRBV19,TGTGCCAGTAGTCCTTGGACTAGCGGGAGGTCCAGCTCCTACAATGAGCAGTTCTTC,CASSPWTSGRSSSYNEQFF
NA,TRBJ2-2,once,TRBV6-6,NA,CASSYSDPPGSCFF
NA,TRBJ2-5,NA,TRBV21-1,TGTGCCAGCAGCTACCGGGACAGGGCCCAAGAGACCCAGTACTTC,CASSYRDRAQETQYF
TRBD1,TRBJ1-1,NA,TRBV11-2,TGTGCCAGCAGCTTACAGGGGGAGAGCACTGAAGCTTTCTTT,CASSLQGESTEAFF
TRBD1,TRBJ2-3,once,TRBV28,TGTGCCAGCAGGTCGACAGGGGGCGGAGATACGCAGTATTTT,CASRSTGGGDTQYF
NA,TRBJ2-7,NA,TRBV19,TGTGCCAGTAGTAGAGAGAGCTCCTACGAGCAGTACTTC,CASSRESSYEQYF
NA,TRBJ2-5,NA,TRBV2,TGTGCCAGCATAGGGTGGTACCAAGAGACCCAGTACTTC,CASIGWYQETQYF
NA,TRBJ1-3,NA,TRBV30,TGTGCCTGGAGTGTAGGCCGTCGGCGCGGGGGATTTGGAAACACCATATATTTT,CAWSVGRRRGGFGNTIYF
TRBD2,TRBJ2-7,once,TRBV19,TGTGCCAGTTCGCCTCCGGGACTAGCTGGATACGAGCAGTACTTC,CASSPPGLAGYEQYF